This T cell receptor delta chain is from a study of gamma-delta T cells after stem cell transplantation. V trimming: 4 bases; J trimming: 2 bases; junction bases outside the gene matches: 6. The germline CDR1 and CDR2 sequences are GEAIGNYY and EKD. CDR3 size: 18 residues. TCRdb re-called the RT-PCR reads via CATT. The table includes approximately 2,500 delta-chain clones, around a quarter detected once. Comment on this clone: A much larger clone differs from this one at a single base, so this may be a read error.

This chain uses TRDV2 with TRDJ3, with 11 bases matching TRDD3. Sequenced sample: gamma-delta T cells. The sequence was collected from a human donor. It is not recorded whose cells these are; they may come from a transplant donor. The CDR3 DNA follows: TGTGCCTGTGAAGAACTGGGGGATAATCCCTGGGACACCCGACAGATGTTTTTC. Protein sequence: CACEELGDNPWDTRQMFF.